This TCR beta chain was identified in a study of CD8+ T cells in alopecia areata. RNA was extracted and reverse transcribed into cDNA as the sequencing template. Assay: immunoSEQ multiplex PCR; the TCRdb copy retains only in-frame clones and omits some. Of 200,000 or so clones listed, about 62% were seen once; the top ten hold 5.5%. Treatment in this sample: oral pan-JAK inhibitor, 5-10 mg twice daily. This CDR3 is 13 amino acids long. Looked up from germline, CDR1 is SQVTM and CDR2 is ANQGSEA. The germline V and J ends were trimmed by 6 bases and 1 base, with 13 bases remaining between them. Specimen: CD4+ T cells sorted from blood, collected at week 24, from a patient treated with tofacitinib. The chain is built from TRBV29-1 and TRBJ2-7; weak D call: TRBD1 (5 bases). The sequence derives from a human donor with alopecia areata. CDR3 loop: CSVPDTFSYEQYF. The CDR3 nucleotides read TGCAGCGTCCCGGACACCTTTTCCTACGAGCAGTACTTC.